This T cell receptor (beta chain) was captured by sequencing in a study of T-cell memory formation after mild COVID-19. Study findings and constraints: The study found balanced CD4/CD8 in clones contracting day 15 to 85 and a CD4+ lean in later expanders.

It was 5'RACE with constant-segment primers that produced the TCR alpha and TCR beta cDNA libraries, which carried sample barcodes and UMIs. Each CDR3 protein gets one entry after TCRdb re-called the 5' RACE reads with MiXCR. This sample has 100,000 to 130,000 distinct CDR3 sequences, with roughly an eighth found just once. The V end was cut by 7 bases, the J end by 13 bases, with 8 bases between. The CDR3 covers 8 residues. The germline V gene encodes CDR1 SQVTM and CDR2 ANQGSEA. Concerning this clonotype: The antigen remains unidentified.

This TCR was recovered from a man younger than 35 who had mild COVID-19 (a few samples of this study predate the infection). Cell type and time point are not known. J is TRBJ2-1 and V is TRBV29-1; tentatively, D is TRBD1 or TRBD2 (5 bases each). The sequencing sample was made of PBMCs or a T cell subset sorted from them (not recorded which). CDR3 protein: CSAGTQFF. The CDR3 DNA follows: TGCAGCGCGGGGACCCAGTTCTTC.